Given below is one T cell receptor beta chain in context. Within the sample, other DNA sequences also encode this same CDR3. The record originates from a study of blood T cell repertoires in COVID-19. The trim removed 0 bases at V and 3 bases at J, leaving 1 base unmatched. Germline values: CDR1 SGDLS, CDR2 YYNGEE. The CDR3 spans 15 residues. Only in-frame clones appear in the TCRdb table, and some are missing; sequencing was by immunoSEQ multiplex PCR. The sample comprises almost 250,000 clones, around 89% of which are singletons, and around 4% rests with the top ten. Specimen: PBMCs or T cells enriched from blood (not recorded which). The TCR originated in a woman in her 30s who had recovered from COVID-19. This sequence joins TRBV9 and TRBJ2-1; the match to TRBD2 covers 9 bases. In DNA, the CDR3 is TGTGCCAGCAGCGTAGGTAGCGGGAGCTACAATGAGCAGTTCTTC. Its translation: CASSVGSGSYNEQFF. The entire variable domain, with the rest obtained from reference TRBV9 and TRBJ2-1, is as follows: DSGVTQTPKHLITATGQRVTLRCSPRSGDLSVYWYQQSLDQGLQFLIQYYNGEERAKGNILERFSAQQFPDLHSELNLSSLELGDSALYFCASSVGSGSYNEQFFGPGTRLTVL.